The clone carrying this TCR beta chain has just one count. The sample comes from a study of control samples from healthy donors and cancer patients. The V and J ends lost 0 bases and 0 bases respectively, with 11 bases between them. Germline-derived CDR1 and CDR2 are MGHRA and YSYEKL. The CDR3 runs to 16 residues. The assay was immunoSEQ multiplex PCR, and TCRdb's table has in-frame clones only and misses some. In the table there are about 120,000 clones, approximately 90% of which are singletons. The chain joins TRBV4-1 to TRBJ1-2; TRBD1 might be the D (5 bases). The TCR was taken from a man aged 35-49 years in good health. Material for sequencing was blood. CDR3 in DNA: TGCGCCAGCAGCCAAGAGAACAGGCGTTCTAACTATGGCTACACCTTC. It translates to CASSQENRRSNYGYTF.